The 3 T cell receptor beta chains below were found in one sample sequenced in a study of T cells after yellow fever vaccination. One entry per CDR3 protein results from TCRdb running MiXCR on the 5' RACE reads. Here the sample spans hundreds of thousands of distinct CDR3 sequences, less than 20% being singletons. The sample was PBMCs, taken less than 6 days after the first yellow fever vaccination. These receptors were collected from a man aged 18 to 30 who received the YFV17D yellow fever vaccine.

This clonotype was counted at least ten times. The chain recombines TRBV7-9 with TRBJ1-2; D not resolved. CDR3 length: 13 amino acids. CDR1 SEHNR and CDR2 FQNEAQ come from the germline V gene (reference sequence). Trimming left V 6 bases short and J 0 bases short, with 8 bases between. CDR3 nucleotides: TGTGCCAGCAGTTTGGGCGCTAACTATGGCTACACCTTC. This sequence encodes CASSLGANYGYTF.

This chain connects TRBV5-4 to TRBJ1-1; a possible D gene is TRBD1 (5 bases). This CDR3 region has 14 residues. CDR1 and CDR2 from the germline V gene are SGHNT and YYREEE (reference sequence). V lost 0 bases and J lost 11, with 17 bases in between. CDR3 sequence reads: CASSLDSARDFAFF. In DNA form, the CDR3 reads TGTGCCAGCAGCTTGGACTCTGCCAGGGACTTTGCTTTCTTT.

The chain is built from TRBV5-1 and TRBJ2-1, with 8 bases that match TRBD1. The CDR3 consists of 16 residues. CDR1 is SGHRS and CDR2 is YFSETQ in the germline V gene. The V segment lost 3 bases and the J segment 5 bases; nucleotides outside the gene matches: 10. The DNA of the CDR3 is TGCGCCAGCAGCTCTTCCGGACAGGGCGTTAACAATGAGCAGTTCTTC. This sequence encodes CASSSSGQGVNNEQFF.